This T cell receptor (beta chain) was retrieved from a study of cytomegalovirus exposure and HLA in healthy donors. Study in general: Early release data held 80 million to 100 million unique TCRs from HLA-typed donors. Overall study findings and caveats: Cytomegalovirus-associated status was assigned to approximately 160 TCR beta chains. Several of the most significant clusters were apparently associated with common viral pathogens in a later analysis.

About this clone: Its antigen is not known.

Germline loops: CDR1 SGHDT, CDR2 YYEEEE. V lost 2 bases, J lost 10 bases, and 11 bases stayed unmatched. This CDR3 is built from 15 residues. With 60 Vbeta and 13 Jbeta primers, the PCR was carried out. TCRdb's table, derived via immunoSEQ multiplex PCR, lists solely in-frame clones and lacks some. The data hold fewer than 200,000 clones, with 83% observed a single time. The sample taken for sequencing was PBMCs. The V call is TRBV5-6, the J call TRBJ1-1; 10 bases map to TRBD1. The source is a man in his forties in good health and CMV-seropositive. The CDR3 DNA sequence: TGTGCCAGCAGCTTTGGGACAGGGGTCGGGGGGGGAGCTTTCTTT. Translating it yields CASSFGTGVGGGAFF.